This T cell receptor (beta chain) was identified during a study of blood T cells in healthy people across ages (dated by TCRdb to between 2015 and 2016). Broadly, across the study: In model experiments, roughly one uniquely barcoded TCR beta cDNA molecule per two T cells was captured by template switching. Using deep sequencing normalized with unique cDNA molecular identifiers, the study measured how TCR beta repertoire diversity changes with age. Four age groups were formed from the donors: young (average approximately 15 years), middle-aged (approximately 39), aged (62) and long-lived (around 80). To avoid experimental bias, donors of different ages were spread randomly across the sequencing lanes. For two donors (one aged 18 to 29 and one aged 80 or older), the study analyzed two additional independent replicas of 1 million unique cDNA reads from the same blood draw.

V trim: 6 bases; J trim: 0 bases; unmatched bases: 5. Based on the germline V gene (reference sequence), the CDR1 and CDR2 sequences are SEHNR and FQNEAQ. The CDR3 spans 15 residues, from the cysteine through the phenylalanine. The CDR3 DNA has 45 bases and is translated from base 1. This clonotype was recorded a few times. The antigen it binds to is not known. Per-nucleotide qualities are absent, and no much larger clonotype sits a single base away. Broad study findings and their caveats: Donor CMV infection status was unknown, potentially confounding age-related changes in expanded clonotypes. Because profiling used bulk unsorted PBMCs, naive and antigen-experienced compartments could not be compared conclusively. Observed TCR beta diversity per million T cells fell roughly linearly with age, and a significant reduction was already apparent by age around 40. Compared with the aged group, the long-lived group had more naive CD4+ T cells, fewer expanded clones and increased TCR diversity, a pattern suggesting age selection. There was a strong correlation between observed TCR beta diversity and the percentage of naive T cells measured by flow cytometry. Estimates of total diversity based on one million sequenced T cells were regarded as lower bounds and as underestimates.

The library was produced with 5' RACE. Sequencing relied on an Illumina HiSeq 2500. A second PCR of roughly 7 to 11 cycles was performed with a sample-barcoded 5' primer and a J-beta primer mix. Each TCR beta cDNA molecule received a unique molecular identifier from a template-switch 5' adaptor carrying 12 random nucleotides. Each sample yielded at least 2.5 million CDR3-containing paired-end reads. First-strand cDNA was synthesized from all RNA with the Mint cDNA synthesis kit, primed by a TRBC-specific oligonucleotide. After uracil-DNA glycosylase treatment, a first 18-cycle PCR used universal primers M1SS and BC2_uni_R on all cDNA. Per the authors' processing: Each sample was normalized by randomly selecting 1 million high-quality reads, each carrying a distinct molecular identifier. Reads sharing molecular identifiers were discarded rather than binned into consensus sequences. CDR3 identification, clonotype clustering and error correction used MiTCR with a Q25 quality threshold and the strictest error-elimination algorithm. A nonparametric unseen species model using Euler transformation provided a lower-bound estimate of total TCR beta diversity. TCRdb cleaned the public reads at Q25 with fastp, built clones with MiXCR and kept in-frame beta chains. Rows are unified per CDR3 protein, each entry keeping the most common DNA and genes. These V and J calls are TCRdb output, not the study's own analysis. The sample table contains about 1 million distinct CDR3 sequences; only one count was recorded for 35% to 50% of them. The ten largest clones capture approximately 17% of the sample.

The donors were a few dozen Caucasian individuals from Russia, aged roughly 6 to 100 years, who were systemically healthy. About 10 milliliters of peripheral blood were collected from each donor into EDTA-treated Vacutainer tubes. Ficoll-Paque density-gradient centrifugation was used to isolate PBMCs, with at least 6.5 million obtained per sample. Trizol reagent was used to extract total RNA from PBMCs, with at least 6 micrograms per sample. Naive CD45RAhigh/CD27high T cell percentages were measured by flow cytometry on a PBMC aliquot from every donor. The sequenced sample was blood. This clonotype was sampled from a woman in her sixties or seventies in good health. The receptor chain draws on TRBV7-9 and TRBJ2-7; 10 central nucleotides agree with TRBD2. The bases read TGTGCCAGCAGTGTTACTAGCGGGACCTCCTACGAGCAGTACTTC. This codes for CASSVTSGTSYEQYF.